The clone carrying this T cell receptor beta chain was counted a few times. As yet, its antigen is unknown. This entry is derived from a study of response to subunit inactivated influenza vaccine. Study results and caveats: That few new T cells are recruited by each seasonal influenza vaccination was the authors' suggestion.

TCRdb recomputed calls from the RT-PCR reads with MiXCR, one row per CDR3 protein. The sample includes about 700,000 distinct CDR3 sequences, around 13% of them seen just once. This CDR3 is 13 amino acids long. Germline V gives CDR1 SQVTM, CDR2 ANQGSEA. After removal of 4 bases from V and 6 bases from J, the junction contained 7 bases not matched to a gene. J is TRBJ1-2 and V is TRBV29-1; 8 bases are a match to TRBD1. Sequenced here: PBMCs from blood, sampled 14 to 15 days before vaccination. The sequence was obtained from a man aged 50 to 59 who received an inactivated influenza vaccine. CDR3 sequence (DNA): TGCAGCGTTGGGTCGGACAGGGACCATGGCTACACCTTC. This sequence encodes CSVGSDRDHGYTF.